This TCR beta chain is drawn from a study of identical twins. Germline V gene data show CDR1 as SGHTA and CDR2 as FQGNSA. This CDR3 comprises 13 residues. V lost 3 bases to trimming and J lost 7 bases, with 10 bases between them. TCRdb reprocessed the 5' RACE reads via MiXCR and lists one record per CDR3 protein. Among around 1.7 million distinct CDR3 sequences, 32% were seen once, and the ten largest hold over 0.25%. Many counts were recorded for this clonotype. Its cognate antigen is unknown. Points from the study as a whole: In cord blood, abundant beta clonotypes had fewer insertions; memory showed no trend.

The chain combines TRBV7-2 with TRBJ2-1; D unclear. The sequence was obtained from a newborn girl in good health. The sequenced sample consisted of cord blood. Here the CDR3 DNA reads TGTGCCAGCAGCTTGGGGTTGAGGAATGAGCAGTTCTTC. Protein: CASSLGLRNEQFF.